A single sample gave rise to the 18 T cell receptor beta chains below, sequenced in a study of shared clonotypes between healthy human individuals. Repertoires were generated with immunoSEQ multiplex PCR, while TCRdb's copy carries only in-frame clones and drops some. This sample has approximately 92,000 clones, with about 70% found just once. The material sequenced was memory CD8+ T cells sorted from blood. Noted subset: CD45RO+ cells pooled with CCR7-negative TemRA cells. These TCRs come from a man aged 30-40 years in good health.

J is TRBJ1-3 and V is TRBV5-1; maybe TRBD1 (5 bases). The CDR3 covers 14 residues. V was trimmed by 6 bases and J by 1 base, leaving 11 bases between them. Per the germline V gene, CDR1 is SGHRS and CDR2 is YFSETQ. The CDR3 protein is CASTLGGSGNTIYF. CDR3 in DNA: TGCGCCAGCACACTTGGGGGTTCTGGAAACACCATATATTTT.

The chain couples TRBV19 to TRBJ2-7; 9 nucleotides align to TRBD2. The CDR3 has 16 residues. Trimming cost V 3 bases and J 5 bases; bases outside gene matches: 11. Germline V CDR1 and CDR2: LNHDA, SQIVND (reference sequence). As DNA, the CDR3 is TGTGCCAGTAGTATTCTGGCGGGAGGGGGTCGGAACGAGCAGTACTTC. This encodes CASSILAGGGRNEQYF.

This clone was seen a handful of times. The V gene is TRBV21-1, the J gene TRBJ2-7; TRBD2 is taken as the D call from the table, unchecked against the DNA. TRBV21-1 is an annotated pseudogene. CDR3 size: 16 residues. This chain's CDR3 is CASSKEDKREIYEQYF. In DNA, the CDR3 is TGTGCCAGCAGCAAAGAGGATAAGCGGGAGATCTACGAGCAGTACTTC.

The V call is TRBV7-8, the J call TRBJ2-1, with D perhaps matching TRBD2 (6 bases). The V end lost 1 base, the J end lost 4 bases, and 17 bases lay between the germline ends. Germline assignment: CDR1 SGHVS and CDR2 FQNEAQ. The CDR3 loop spans 17 amino acids. The CDR3 sequence: CASSLGIMGEAYNEQFF. The DNA of the CDR3 is TGTGCCAGCAGCTTAGGAATTATGGGGGAGGCATACAATGAGCAGTTCTTC.

The chain couples TRBV5-1 to TRBJ2-5; 14 bases are a match to TRBD2. Germline V gene lookup returns CDR1 SGHRS and CDR2 YFSETQ. CDR3 length: 16 amino acids. The trim removed 3 bases at V and 5 bases at J, leaving 6 bases unmatched. This CDR3 reads CASSSRLAGGPETQYF. The CDR3 bases are TGCGCCAGCAGCTCAAGACTAGCGGGAGGGCCGGAGACCCAGTACTTC. The full variable domain, completed using reference TRBV5-1 and TRBJ2-5, is KAGVTQTPRYLIKTRGQQVTLSCSPISGHRSVSWYQQTPGQGLQFLFEYFSETQRNKGNFPGRFSGRQFSNSRSEMNVSTLELGDSALYLCASSSRLAGGPETQYFGPGTRLLVL.

The CDR3 DNA reads TGCGCCAGCAGCCAAGATGGCAGTAACTATGGCTACACCTTC. Translating it yields CASSQDGSNYGYTF. This chain connects TRBV4-1 to TRBJ1-2; the D is unclear. The CDR3 totals 14 residues. Trimming pared 0 bases from V and 1 base from J, leaving 6 bases between. Looked up from germline, CDR1 is MGHRA and CDR2 is YSYEKL.

The chain carries TRBV11-2 and TRBJ2-7, with D possibly TRBD1 on 6 matching bases. The CDR3 covers 13 residues. The V and J ends lost 5 bases and 3 bases respectively, with 11 bases between them. In germline, CDR1 is SGHAT, CDR2 FQNNGV. The CDR3 nucleotides read TGTGCCAGCAGCCACCGGGACAACTACGAGCAGTACTTC. Translating gives CASSHRDNYEQYF. Based on the CDR3 plus reference TRBV11-2 and TRBJ2-7, the full variable domain is EAGVAQSPRYKIIEKRQSVAFWCNPISGHATLYWYQQILGQGPKLLIQFQNNGVVDDSQLPKDRFSAERLKGVDSTLKIQPAKLEDSAVYLCASSHRDNYEQYFGPGTRLTVT.

The chain uses TRBV7-7 and TRBJ2-5, with D perhaps matching TRBD1 (5 bases). Germline CDR1 and CDR2: SSHAT and FNYEAQ (reference sequence). Trimming removed 4 bases at V and 7 bases at J, with 19 bases between. There are 15 residues in the CDR3. The CDR3 nucleotides read TGTGCCAGCAGCTCCCTAGGCGATGTTCAGGGGACCCAGTACTTC. This translates into CASSSLGDVQGTQYF.

The gene calls are TRBV13 and TRBJ2-3; D is perhaps TRBD2 (6 bases). With 2 bases removed from V and 6 bases from J, the gap between germline ends came to 9 bases. The length of the CDR3 is 13 residues. In germline, CDR1 is PRHDT, CDR2 FYEKMQ (reference sequence). The CDR3, as DNA: TGTGCCAGCAGCTTACGGGAGTCCGATACGCAGTATTTT. Amino acid sequence: CASSLRESDTQYF.

This rearrangement joins TRBV5-1 to TRBJ2-2, with D possibly called TRBD1 or TRBD2 (5 bases each). This CDR3 spans 15 amino acids. The germline V and J ends were trimmed by 0 bases and 5 bases, with 11 bases remaining between them. Germline V gene sequence: CDR1 SGHRS, CDR2 YFSETQ. This CDR3 reads CASSLAGPETGELFF. CDR3 coding DNA: TGCGCCAGCAGCTTGGCGGGACCCGAAACCGGGGAGCTGTTTTTT.

The chain employs TRBV7-8 and TRBJ1-1; D not certain. Trimming removed 6 bases at V and 4 bases at J, with 12 bases between. This CDR3 has 13 residues. CDR1 is SGHVS and CDR2 is FQNEAQ in the germline V gene. The DNA for the CDR3 is TGTGCCAGCAGGCGAAGTGCATCCACTGAAGCTTTCTTT. The encoded protein is CASRRSASTEAFF.

This clone was found a few times. The chain links TRBV2 to TRBJ2-2, with D possibly being TRBD1 (5 bases). Germline V CDR1 and CDR2: SNHLY, FYNNEI. The CDR3 loop spans 16 amino acids. V was trimmed by 6 bases and J by 5 bases, leaving 19 bases between them. In nucleotides, the CDR3 is TGTGCCAGCAGAAGGGGAACGACAGTTTTAACCGGGGAGCTGTTTTTT. Translated, it gives CASRRGTTVLTGELFF.

The V gene is TRBV18, the J gene TRBJ2-5, with 7 bases identical to TRBD1. Germline assignment: CDR1 KGHSH and CDR2 LQKENI. The J segment lost 9 bases and the V segment lost 4 bases, leaving 8 bases of the junction unmatched. The CDR3 spans 13 residues. CDR3 sequence (DNA): TGTGCCAGCTCACAAGTTGGCCAGGGGGCCCAGTACTTC. It encodes CASSQVGQGAQYF.

In nucleotides, the CDR3 is TGTGCCAGCAGCGAAAGGACAGGGCGAGATGAGCAGTTCTTC. Its translation: CASSERTGRDEQFF. The chain recombines TRBV2 with TRBJ2-1, with 8 bases fitting TRBD1. This CDR3 has 14 amino acids. Germline CDR1 reads SNHLY; CDR2 reads FYNNEI. Trimming cost V 6 bases and J 8 bases; bases outside gene matches: 9.

This rearrangement joins TRBV6-1 to TRBJ2-3; the D call may be TRBD1 or TRBD2 (5 bases each). CDR3 length: 15 amino acids. The germline V gene has CDR1 MNHNS and CDR2 SASEGT. The V end lost 1 base, the J end lost 2 bases, and 10 bases lay between the germline ends. The CDR3 protein is CASSEGGILTDTQYF. As DNA, the CDR3 is TGTGCCAGCAGTGAAGGGGGGATTCTCACAGATACGCAGTATTTT.

This rearrangement joins TRBV6-1 to TRBJ2-7; 9 bases fit TRBD2. V trimming: 10 bases; J trimming: 2 bases; junction bases outside the gene matches: 12. CDR1 and CDR2 (germline): MNHNS, SASEGT. This CDR3 region has 15 residues. The CDR3 DNA reads TGTGCCACCCTCTTTAGCGGGAGTCAACCCTACGAGCAGTACTTC. Protein product: CATLFSGSQPYEQYF.

J is TRBJ2-5 and V is TRBV7-2; tentative D call: TRBD2 (5 bases). Trimming took off 8 bases at V and 5 bases at J, with 18 bases between the two ends. The CDR3 loop spans 14 amino acids. Germline V gene lookup returns CDR1 SGHTA and CDR2 FQGNSA. The chain's CDR3 is CASARRRDAETQYF. DNA of the CDR3: TGTGCCAGCGCCAGACGCCGGGATGCGGAGACCCAGTACTTC.

The chain couples TRBV14 to TRBJ2-7, with 7 bases matching TRBD2. The CDR3 contains 17 residues. V shed 4 bases, J shed 1 base, and the junction held 13 bases outside the gene matches. The germline V gene has CDR1 SGHDN and CDR2 FVKESK. The chain's CDR3 is CASSPGASGIHSYEQYF. For the CDR3, the DNA is TGTGCCAGCAGCCCCGGAGCTAGCGGTATCCATTCCTACGAGCAGTACTTC.